This paragraph covers one T cell receptor (beta chain) sequence. This entry belongs to a study of blood T cell repertoires in COVID-19. The V segment lost 4 bases and the J segment 0 bases; nucleotides outside the gene matches: 4. CDR1 MNHEY and CDR2 SVGAGI come from the germline V gene. The CDR3 consists of 15 residues. Clones were sequenced by immunoSEQ multiplex PCR, and TCRdb holds only the in-frame ones, with some missing. Of about 260,000 clones listed, 75% to 90% are singletons. Sequencing was carried out using peripheral blood. The V call is TRBV6-5, the J call TRBJ1-1; TRBD1 agrees at 8 bases. This clonotype was obtained from a man younger than 45 with active or convalescent COVID-19. This CDR3 is CASSLGTGVNTEAFF. CDR3 in DNA: TGTGCCAGCAGTTTAGGGACAGGCGTGAACACTGAAGCTTTCTTT.